The sequence of this TCR beta chain was determined in a study of PD-L1 blockade in urothelial cancer. Looking at the study overall: The patients first took atezolizumab in about 2014, receiving 1,200 mg intravenously every 3 weeks. Patients had been given 0 to 3 earlier chemotherapy regimens. Samples came from 3 weeks, at the second dose, and 6 weeks into treatment. T cell content in blood samples showed a median of around 140,000.

Generated by immunoSEQ multiplex PCR, the TCRdb table keeps only in-frame clones and is missing some. The sample yields tens of thousands of clones, around 87% seen once. The V end was cut by 10 bases, the J end by 8 bases, with 20 bases between. This CDR3 has 14 residues. Germline V gene lookup returns CDR1 SNHLY and CDR2 FYNNEI. Indicated time point: pretreatment peripheral blood. This specimen consisted of PBMCs, obtained around atezolizumab (anti-PD-L1) treatment. This TCR was sampled from a man aged 60-69 years with urothelial cancer. This chain joins TRBV2 and TRBJ1-4; perhaps TRBD1 as D (5 bases). CDR3 sequence: CATMDSGVGEKLFF. CDR3 in DNA: TGTGCCACCATGGATTCGGGGGTGGGAGAAAAACTGTTTTTT.